This T cell receptor (beta chain) was found in a study of cytomegalovirus exposure and HLA in healthy donors. In the PCR, 60 Vbeta and 13 Jbeta primers were used. This table comes from immunoSEQ multiplex PCR, and its TCRdb copy is limited to in-frame clones, with some not included. The table has about 130,000 clones, about 80% seen once. Germline trimming cut 1 base from V and 6 bases from J; bases unmatched to any gene: 5. The germline CDR1 and CDR2 sequences are SGDLS and YYNGEE. This CDR3 comprises 15 residues. Sample: PBMCs. The gene calls are TRBV9 and TRBJ2-3; 10 positions agree with TRBD2. This sequence was found in a boy under 10 years old in good health and CMV-seronegative. The CDR3 DNA reads as TGTGCCAGCAGCGTAATAGCGGGAGGTCCGGATACGCAGTATTTT. Its translation: CASSVIAGGPDTQYF.